This is a list of T cell receptor beta chains from one sample in a study of shared clonotypes between healthy human individuals. TCRdb's table, derived via immunoSEQ multiplex PCR, lists solely in-frame clones and lacks some. The data hold 300,000 to 400,000 clones, with approximately 74% observed a single time. The specimen was memory CD4+ T cells sorted from blood. All receptors derive from a man aged 30 to 45 in good health. CDR3s include the opening cysteine and the closing phenylalanine or tryptophan. D genes are given only for firm matches. Some rows have no size entry. The others give once, few or many, or a class for an expanded clone.

>TRBV5-4|.|TRBJ2-7|few
TGTGCCAGCAGCCCTTCTGGTGGGAGGCAGGAAGAGCAGTACTTC
CASSPSGGRQEEQYF
>TRBV10-3|.|TRBJ2-3|.
TGTGCCATCAGTGAGTCAGGGACGGGAAATACGCAGTATTTT
CAISESGTGNTQYF
>TRBV18|.|TRBJ2-7|.
TGTGCCAGCTCCCAGGACTGGAGCTCCTACGAGCAGTACTTC
CASSQDWSSYEQYF
>TRBV28|.|TRBJ2-7|few
TGTGCCAGCAGTTTCGCGGGTTTTTCCTACGAGCAGTACTTC
CASSFAGFSYEQYF
>TRBV6-1|TRBD2|TRBJ2-3|.
TGTGCCAGCAAGGAACTAGCGGACACAGATACGCAGTATTTT
CASKELADTDTQYF
>TRBV5-4|.|TRBJ2-5|once
TGTGCCAGCAGCTTGGGAAATATCCAAGAGACCCAGTACTTC
CASSLGNIQETQYF
>TRBV27|.|TRBJ2-1|.
TGTGCCAGCAGTTCCCGTAGAACAGAATCTGGGAATGAGCAGTTCTTC
CASSSRRTESGNEQFF
>TRBV9|TRBD1|TRBJ2-7|.
TGTGCCAGCAGCGCGGGACAGGGGAATTACGAGCAGTACTTC
CASSAGQGNYEQYF
>TRBV9|.|TRBJ2-6|.
TGTGCCAGCAGCGTCGATCCAGGGCCCTCTGGGGCCAACGTCCTGACTTTC
CASSVDPGPSGANVLTF
>TRBV6-1|.|TRBJ2-3|.
TGTGCCATCGCCAGGGTGGCAGATACGCAGTATTTT
CAIARVADTQYF
>TRBV11-2|.|TRBJ2-1|.
TGTGCCAGCAGCTTAGAGGGGACTCTGAGCTATGAGCAGTTCTTC
CASSLEGTLSYEQFF
>TRBV18|.|TRBJ1-5|.
TGTGCCAGCTCACAAACAGGGATTCAGCAGCCCCAGCATTTT
CASSQTGIQQPQHF
>TRBV2|.|TRBJ2-1|.
TGTGCCAGCAGCCCCGAGAGGGGTGAGCAGTTCTTC
CASSPERGEQFF
>TRBV7-9|TRBD1|TRBJ1-4|.
TGTGCCAGCAGCCCCCAGGGGGGGGAGCTTGAAAAACTGTTTTTT
CASSPQGGELEKLFF
>TRBV5-4|.|TRBJ2-5|.
TGTGCCAGCCGCCAGGGGGGGCGAGGTGGCGAGACCCAGTACTTC
CASRQGGRGGETQYF
>TRBV29-1|TRBD2|TRBJ2-1|.
TGCAGCGTTGAAGAAGGGACTAGCGGCCCATACAATGAGCAGTTCTTC
CSVEEGTSGPYNEQFF
>TRBV7-9|.|TRBJ2-1|.
TGTGCCAGCACCTTCGATGAAGGTGCTTACAATGAGCAGTTCTTC
CASTFDEGAYNEQFF
>TRBV20-1|.|TRBJ2-5|.
TGCAGTGCAACTAGAGTAGAGACCCAGTACTTC
CSATRVETQYF
>TRBV30|.|TRBJ2-5|few
TGTGCCTGGAGTATATGGACAGTCCAAGAGACCCAGTACTTC
CAWSIWTVQETQYF
>TRBV10-2|.|TRBJ1-1|.
TGCGCCAGCAGTCAAACGACAGGATGGAACACTGAAGCTTTCTTT
CASSQTTGWNTEAFF
>TRBV5-4|.|TRBJ2-5|.
TGTGCCAGCTCCCTAAAGGGGTCAGAGACCCAGTACTTC
CASSLKGSETQYF
>TRBV5-1|.|TRBJ2-2|.
TGCGCCAGCTTTGACACCGGGGAGCTGTTTTTT
CASFDTGELFF
>TRBV25-1|TRBD2|TRBJ2-2|.
TGTGCCAGCAGGCCCCCCACTAGCGGGAGGCCCGGGGAGCTGTTTTTT
CASRPPTSGRPGELFF
>TRBV28|.|TRBJ2-5|.
TGTGCCAGCAGTCAAGCGGACCAAGAGACCCAGTACTTC
CASSQADQETQYF
>TRBV7-2|.|TRBJ2-1|.
TGTGCCAGCAGCTTAAGTGGGACGGGGGATGAGCAGTTCTTC
CASSLSGTGDEQFF
>TRBV7-9|TRBD2|TRBJ2-7|.
TGTGCCAGCAGCCGCATAATCGGGGGGGTAAACGAGCAGTACTTC
CASSRIIGGVNEQYF
>TRBV6-5|TRBD2|TRBJ2-1|.
TGTGCCAGCAGGGGACTAGCTGGTAATGAGCAGTTCTTC
CASRGLAGNEQFF
>TRBV7-9|.|TRBJ1-2|.
TGTGCCAGCAGCTTAGCCGGGACAAGTCCCTATGGCTACACCTTC
CASSLAGTSPYGYTF
>TRBV28|.|TRBJ1-4|.
TGTGCCAGCAGTCCAGTGGGGGAGACTAATGAAAAACTGTTTTTT
CASSPVGETNEKLFF
>TRBV10-3|TRBD1|TRBJ1-4|.
TGTGCCATCAGCCGACAGGGGGTAGGGGAAAAACTGTTTTTT
CAISRQGVGEKLFF
>TRBV2|.|TRBJ2-7|.
TGTGCCAGCAGTGTTCTCAAGTACTACGAGCAGTACTTC
CASSVLKYYEQYF
>TRBV4-3|TRBD1|TRBJ1-4|.
TGCGCCAGCAGCCAAGCTGGACAGGGTAGTGAAAAACTGTTTTTT
CASSQAGQGSEKLFF
>TRBV7-2|TRBD2|TRBJ2-1|.
TGTGCCAGCAGCCCACGGACTAGTTACGAACCACTCAATGAGCAGTTCTTC
CASSPRTSYEPLNEQFF
>TRBV4-3|.|TRBJ2-7|.
TGCGCCAGCAGCCAAGATGCGGCCTCCTACGAGCAGTACTTC
CASSQDAASYEQYF
>TRBV7-7|TRBD1|TRBJ2-7|.
TGTGCCAGCAGCTTAGGACAGGGTGGCTACGAGCAGTACTTC
CASSLGQGGYEQYF
>TRBV27|.|TRBJ2-7|.
TGTGCCAGCTCCTCGATAGCCTCCTACGAGCAGTACTTC
CASSSIASYEQYF
>TRBV5-1|.|TRBJ2-7|.
TGCGCCAGCAGCCCAGAGTGGGTGGACGAGCAGTACTTC
CASSPEWVDEQYF
>TRBV5-1|.|TRBJ1-3|.
TGCGCCAGCAGCTTGACGGGTCAAGCTTCCTCTGGAAACACCATATATTTT
CASSLTGQASSGNTIYF
>TRBV15|TRBD2|TRBJ2-1|medium-sized
TGTGCCACCAGCAGGGCTCGGACTAGCGGGAGTCTGTACAATGAGCAGTTCTTC
CATSRARTSGSLYNEQFF
>TRBV4-1|.|TRBJ1-4|.
TGCGCCAGCAGCCAATGGAGGACCCCAAATGAAAAACTGTTTTTT
CASSQWRTPNEKLFF
>TRBV7-8|.|TRBJ1-3|.
TGTGCCAGCAGACTCACGGGGGTCTCTGGAAACACCATATATTTT
CASRLTGVSGNTIYF
>TRBV11-1|.|TRBJ2-7|.
TGTGCCAGCAGCTTAATGACGGGGGCCTACGAGCAGTACTTC
CASSLMTGAYEQYF
>TRBV5-1|.|TRBJ2-1|.
TGCGCCAGCAGCTTGACAGGGATGTCTGGCAATGAGCAGTTCTTC
CASSLTGMSGNEQFF
>TRBV5-5|.|TRBJ2-3|.
TGTGCCAGCAGCCTAGTTTCGGTCACAGATACGCAGTATTTT
CASSLVSVTDTQYF
>TRBV11-2|TRBD2|TRBJ2-7|.
TGTGCCAGCAGCCTAGCGGGTATTACCTCCTACGAGCAGTACTTC
CASSLAGITSYEQYF
>TRBV27|.|TRBJ2-7|few
TGTGCCAGCAGTTCACTCTCAAACAGGGCCACCTACTACGAGCAGTACTTC
CASSSLSNRATYYEQYF
>TRBV5-6|TRBD1|TRBJ1-2|.
TGTGCCAGCAGCCGGACAGGGGGCGCCGGTGGCTACACCTTC
CASSRTGGAGGYTF
>TRBV6-4|.|TRBJ2-5|few
TGTGCCAGCAGTCCCGACAGTCAAGAGACCCAGTACTTC
CASSPDSQETQYF
>TRBV27|.|TRBJ1-5|.
TGTGCCAGCAGTTTAATGGCAGGGGCACCGGATGGGCCCCAGCATTTT
CASSLMAGAPDGPQHF
>TRBV28|.|TRBJ1-1|.
TGTGCCAGCCATATTGTAGGGCTTGAAGCTTTCTTT
CASHIVGLEAFF
>TRBV30|TRBD2|TRBJ2-3|.
TGTGCCTGGAGTGTGAGGTCTAGCGGTAGGGATACGCAGTATTTT
CAWSVRSSGRDTQYF
>TRBV5-1|.|TRBJ2-3|.
TGCGCCAGCGATAAACAGGGTAGCACAGATACGCAGTATTTT
CASDKQGSTDTQYF
>TRBV19|.|TRBJ2-7|.
TGTGCCAGTAGTACGGCTACCCTAGCCTACGAGCAGTACTTC
CASSTATLAYEQYF
>TRBV13|TRBD2|TRBJ2-4|.
TGTGCCAGCAGCCAGCTAAACGCCGGACTAGCGGGAAACATTCAGTACTTC
CASSQLNAGLAGNIQYF
>TRBV6-1|TRBD2|TRBJ2-7|.
TGTGCCATCAGTGGGCACTACCGTGGCGGGAGCTCCTACGAGCAGTACTTC
CAISGHYRGGSSYEQYF